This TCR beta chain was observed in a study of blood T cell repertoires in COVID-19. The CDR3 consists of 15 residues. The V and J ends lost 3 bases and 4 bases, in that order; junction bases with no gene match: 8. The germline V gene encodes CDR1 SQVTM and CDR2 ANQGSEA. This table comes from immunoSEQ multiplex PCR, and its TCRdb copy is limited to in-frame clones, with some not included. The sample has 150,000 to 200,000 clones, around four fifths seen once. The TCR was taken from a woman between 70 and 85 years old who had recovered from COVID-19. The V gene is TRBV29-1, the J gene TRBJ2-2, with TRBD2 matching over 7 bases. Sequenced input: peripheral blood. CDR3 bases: TGCAGCGTTGAGACTAGCCCGACGGCCACCGGGGAGCTGTTTTTT. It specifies CSVETSPTATGELFF.